The 5 T cell receptor beta chains presented below share a single source sample, sequenced in a study of cytomegalovirus exposure and HLA in healthy donors. 60 Vbeta and 13 Jbeta primers were used in PCR. TCRdb keeps only in-frame clones here, not all; method: immunoSEQ multiplex PCR. Of 90,000 to 150,000 clones in the sample, 75% to 90% are singletons; the top ten hold 1.5% to 2%. The sequencing input was PBMCs. The receptors stem from a man between 40 and 49 years old in good health and CMV-seronegative.

The chain carries TRBV28 and TRBJ1-2; D not certain. Trimming cost V 2 bases and J 8 bases, with 15 bases left between them. The CDR3 loop spans 14 amino acids. Per germline, CDR1 MDHEN and CDR2 SYDVKM. As DNA, the CDR3 is TGTGCCAGCAGTTTACGAGGGTCCGGAGGGGGCTACACCTTC. Amino acids: CASSLRGSGGGYTF.

This clone has just a few counts. The J gene is TRBJ1-6, the V gene TRBV9, with D possibly TRBD1 on 5 matching bases. V was pared by 4 bases and J by 7 bases, with 12 bases between. Germline V CDR1 and CDR2: SGDLS, YYNGEE. The CDR3 is 14 residues long. Here the CDR3 DNA reads TGTGCCAGCAGCCCCGGGGGAAGGAATTCACCCCTCCACTTT. This gives the protein CASSPGGRNSPLHF.

The rearrangement joins TRBV7-9 to TRBJ1-2, with 8 bases aligning to TRBD1. CDR3 length: 12 amino acids. The V segment lost 3 bases and the J segment 10 bases; nucleotides outside the gene matches: 4. Germline CDR1 SEHNR, CDR2 FQNEAQ (reference sequence). The CDR3 region is CASSFEDRAYTF. CDR3 sequence (DNA): TGTGCCAGCAGCTTTGAGGACAGGGCCTACACCTTC.

The V and J genes are TRBV29-1 and TRBJ2-4, with TRBD1 as a possible D gene (5 bases). Germline assignment: CDR1 SQVTM and CDR2 ANQGSEA. The CDR3 sequence is 12 residues long. V was pared by 6 bases and J by 12 bases, with 18 bases between. Written as DNA, the CDR3 is TGCAGCGTCTCTTCAGAACAGGATAGTCAGTACTTC. It yields the protein CSVSSEQDSQYF.

V is TRBV5-6 and J is TRBJ2-4; D possibly corresponds to TRBD1 (8 bases). Between the trimmed V and J ends, which lost 0 bases and 3 bases, there was a span of 16 bases. Germline V lookup: CDR1 SGHDT, CDR2 YYEEEE. This CDR3 region has 17 residues. The CDR3, as DNA: TGTGCCAGCAGCTTGGCCACAGGGGGGGTCGGCAAAAACATTCAGTACTTC. Translating it yields CASSLATGGVGKNIQYF.